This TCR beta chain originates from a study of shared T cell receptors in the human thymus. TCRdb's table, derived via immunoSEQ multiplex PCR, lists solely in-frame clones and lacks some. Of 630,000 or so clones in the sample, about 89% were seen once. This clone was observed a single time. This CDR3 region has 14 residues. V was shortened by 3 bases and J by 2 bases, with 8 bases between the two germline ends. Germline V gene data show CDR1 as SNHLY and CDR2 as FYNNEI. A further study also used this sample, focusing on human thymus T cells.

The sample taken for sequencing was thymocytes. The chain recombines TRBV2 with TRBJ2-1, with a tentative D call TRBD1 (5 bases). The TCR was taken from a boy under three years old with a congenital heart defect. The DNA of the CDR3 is TGTGCCAGCAGTGACTCAGGGCCCTACAATGAGCAGTTCTTC. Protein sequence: CASSDSGPYNEQFF.